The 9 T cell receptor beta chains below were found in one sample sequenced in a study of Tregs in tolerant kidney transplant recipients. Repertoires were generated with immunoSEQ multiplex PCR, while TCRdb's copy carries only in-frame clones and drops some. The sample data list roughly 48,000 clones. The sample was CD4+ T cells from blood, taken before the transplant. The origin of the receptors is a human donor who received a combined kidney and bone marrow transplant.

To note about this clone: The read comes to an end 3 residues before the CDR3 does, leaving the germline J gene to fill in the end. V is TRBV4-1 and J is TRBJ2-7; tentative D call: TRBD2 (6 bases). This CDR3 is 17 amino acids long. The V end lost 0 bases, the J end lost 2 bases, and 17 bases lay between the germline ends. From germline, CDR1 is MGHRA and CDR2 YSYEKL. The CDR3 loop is CASSQEAVADSAYEQYF. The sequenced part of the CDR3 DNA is TGCGCCAGCAGCCAAGAAGCGGTAGCGGATTCGGCCTACGAG.

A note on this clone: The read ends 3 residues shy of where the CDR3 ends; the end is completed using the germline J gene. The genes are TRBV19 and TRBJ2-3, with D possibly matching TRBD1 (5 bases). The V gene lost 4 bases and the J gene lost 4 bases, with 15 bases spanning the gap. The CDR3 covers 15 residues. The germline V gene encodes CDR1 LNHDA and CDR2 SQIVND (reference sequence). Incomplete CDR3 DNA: TGTGCCAGTAGTAAAGGTCAGGGCCAGTCAGATACG. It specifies CASSKGQGQSDT. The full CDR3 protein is CASSKGQGQSDTQYF. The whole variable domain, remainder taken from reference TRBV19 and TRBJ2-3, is DGGITQSPKYLFRKEGQNVTLSCEQNLNHDAMYWYRQDPGQGLRLIYYSQIVNDFQKGDIAEGYSVSREKKESFPLTVTSAQKNPTAFYLCASSKGQGQSDTQYFGPGTRLTVL.

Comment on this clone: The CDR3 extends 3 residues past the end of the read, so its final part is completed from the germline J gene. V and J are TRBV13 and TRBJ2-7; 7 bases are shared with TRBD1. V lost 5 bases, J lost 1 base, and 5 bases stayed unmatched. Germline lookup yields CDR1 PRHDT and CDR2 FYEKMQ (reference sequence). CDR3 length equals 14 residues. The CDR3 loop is CASSAWDSSYEQYF. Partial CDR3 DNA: TGTGCCAGCAGCGCTTGGGACAGTTCCTACGAG.

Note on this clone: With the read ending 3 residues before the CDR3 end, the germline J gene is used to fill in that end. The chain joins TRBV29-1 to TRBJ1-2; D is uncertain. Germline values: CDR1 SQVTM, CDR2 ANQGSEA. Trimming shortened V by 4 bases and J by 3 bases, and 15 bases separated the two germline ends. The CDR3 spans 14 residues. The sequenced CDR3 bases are TGCAGCGTTGCCAAGATTACAGATTACTATGGC. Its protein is CSVAKITDYYG. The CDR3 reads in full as CSVAKITDYYGYTF.

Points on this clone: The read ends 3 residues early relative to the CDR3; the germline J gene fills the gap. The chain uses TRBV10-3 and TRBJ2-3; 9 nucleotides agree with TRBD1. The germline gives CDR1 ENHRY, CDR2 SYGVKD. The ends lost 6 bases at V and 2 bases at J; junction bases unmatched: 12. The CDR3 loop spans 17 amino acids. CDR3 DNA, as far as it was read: TGTGCCATCAGGGGACAGGGATTGCAGCCCATCACAGATACG. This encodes CAIRGQGLQPITDT. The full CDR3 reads CAIRGQGLQPITDTQYF.

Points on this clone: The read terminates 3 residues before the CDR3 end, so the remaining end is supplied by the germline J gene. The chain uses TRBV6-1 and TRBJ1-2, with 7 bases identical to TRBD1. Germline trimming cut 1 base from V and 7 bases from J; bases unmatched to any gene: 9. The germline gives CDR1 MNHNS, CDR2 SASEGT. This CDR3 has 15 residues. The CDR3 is CASSEGLGGMGGYTF. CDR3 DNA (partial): TGTGCCAGCAGTGAAGGTTTAGGGGGCATGGGTGGC.

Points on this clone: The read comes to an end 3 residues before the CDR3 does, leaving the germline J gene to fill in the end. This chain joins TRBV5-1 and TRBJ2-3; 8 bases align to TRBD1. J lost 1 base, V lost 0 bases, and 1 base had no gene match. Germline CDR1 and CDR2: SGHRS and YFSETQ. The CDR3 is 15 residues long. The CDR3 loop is CASSLGGQGTDTQYF. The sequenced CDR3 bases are TGCGCCAGCAGCTTGGGGGGACAGGGCACAGATACG.

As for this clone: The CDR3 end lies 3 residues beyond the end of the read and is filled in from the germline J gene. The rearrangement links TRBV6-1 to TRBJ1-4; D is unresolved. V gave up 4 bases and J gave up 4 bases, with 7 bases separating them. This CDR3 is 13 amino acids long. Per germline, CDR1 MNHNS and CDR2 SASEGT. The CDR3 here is CASSASGNEKLFF. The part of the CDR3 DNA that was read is TGTGCCAGCAGTGCCAGTGGTAATGAAAAA.

The CDR3 bases that were read are TGCAGTGCTAGGAGCGGCCCCTTGGCTGGCAATCAGCCC. Its protein product is CSARSGPLAGNQP. The complete CDR3 reads CSARSGPLAGNQPQHF. This chain joins TRBV20-1 and TRBJ1-5; no reliable D call. The read comes to an end 3 residues before the CDR3 does, leaving the germline J gene to fill in the end. The V end was cut by 3 bases, the J end by 2 bases, with 17 bases between. There are 16 residues in the CDR3. The germline V gene encodes CDR1 DFQATT and CDR2 SNEGSKA (reference sequence).